This TCR beta chain was observed in a study of cytomegalovirus exposure and HLA in healthy donors. On the study more broadly: One earlier analysis, a look at roughly 170 million T cells, found some 120 million unique TCR beta sequences.

This clone appeared once. Its antigen is as yet unknown. Use of 60 Vbeta and 13 Jbeta primers characterized the PCR. Sequencing was performed with immunoSEQ multiplex PCR; in TCRdb, only in-frame clones are kept and a portion is missing. The table shows under 200,000 clones, with roughly 65% occurring only once. Trimming took off 4 bases at V and 4 bases at J, with 5 bases between the two ends. CDR1 is SGHRS and CDR2 is YFSETQ in the germline V gene. This CDR3 is 11 amino acids long. General observations from the study: In an earlier analysis, productive rearrangement rates for most beta V segments clustered near 87% or 30%. Both high specificity and high sensitivity reportedly marked the classifier's diagnosis of cytomegalovirus status. Cytomegalovirus association was listed for around 170 TCR beta chains.

Sequenced material: PBMCs. The sequence was collected from a woman aged 18-29 years in good health and CMV-seropositive. This chain connects TRBV5-1 to TRBJ1-1; D ambiguous. CDR3: CASSAGTEAFF. DNA of the CDR3: TGCGCCAGCAGCGCGGGCACTGAAGCTTTCTTT.